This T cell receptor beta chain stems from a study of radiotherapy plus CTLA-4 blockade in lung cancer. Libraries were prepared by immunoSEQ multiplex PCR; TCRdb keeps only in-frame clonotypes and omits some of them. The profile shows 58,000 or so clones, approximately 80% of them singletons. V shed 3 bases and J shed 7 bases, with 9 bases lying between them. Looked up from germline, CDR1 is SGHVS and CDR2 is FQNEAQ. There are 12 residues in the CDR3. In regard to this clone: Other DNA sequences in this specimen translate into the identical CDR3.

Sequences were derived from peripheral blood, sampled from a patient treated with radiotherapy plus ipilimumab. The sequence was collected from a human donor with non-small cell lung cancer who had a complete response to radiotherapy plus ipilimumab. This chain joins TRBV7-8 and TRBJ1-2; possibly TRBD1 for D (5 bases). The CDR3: CASSFSQGGYTF. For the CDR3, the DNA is TGTGCCAGCAGCTTCAGTCAGGGTGGCTACACCTTC.